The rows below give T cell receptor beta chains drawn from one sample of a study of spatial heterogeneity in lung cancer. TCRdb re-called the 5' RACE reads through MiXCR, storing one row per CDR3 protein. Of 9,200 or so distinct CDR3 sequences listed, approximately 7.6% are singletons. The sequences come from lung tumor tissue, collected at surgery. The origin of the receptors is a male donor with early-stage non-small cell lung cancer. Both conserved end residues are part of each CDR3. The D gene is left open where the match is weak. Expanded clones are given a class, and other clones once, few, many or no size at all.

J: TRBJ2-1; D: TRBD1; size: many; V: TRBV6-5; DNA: TGTGCCAGCAGGCGTACGGGACAGGGCTACAATGAGCAGTTCTTC; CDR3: CASRRTGQGYNEQFF
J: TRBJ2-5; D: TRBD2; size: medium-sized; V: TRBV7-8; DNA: TGTGCCAGCAGCCCGGGACTAGCCGGTGAGACCCAGTACTTC; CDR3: CASSPGLAGETQYF
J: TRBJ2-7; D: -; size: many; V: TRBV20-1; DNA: TGCAGTGCTAGCCTCAAGTACTACGAGCAGTACTTC; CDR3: CSASLKYYEQYF
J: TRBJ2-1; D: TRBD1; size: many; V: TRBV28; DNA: TGTGCCAGCAGTTTGGTTCAGGGGGCAGGTGAGCAGTTCTTC; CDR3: CASSLVQGAGEQFF
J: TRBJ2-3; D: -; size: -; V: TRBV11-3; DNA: TGTGCCAGCAGCTTAGATCCTAACGGGTTGACGCAGTATTTT; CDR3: CASSLDPNGLTQYF
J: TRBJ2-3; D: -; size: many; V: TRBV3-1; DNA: TGTGCCAGCAGCCTGGGCGCGGGGTCCCTGGGAGATACGCAGTATTTT; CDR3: CASSLGAGSLGDTQYF
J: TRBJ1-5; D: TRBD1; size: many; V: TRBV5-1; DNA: TGCGCCAGCAGCCCGAGTACAGGGGGTGTTCAGCCCCAGCATTTT; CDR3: CASSPSTGGVQPQHF
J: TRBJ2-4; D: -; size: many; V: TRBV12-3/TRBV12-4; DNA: TGTGCCAGCAGTTTAGGGAGGTTAGGCAAAAACATTCAGTACTTC; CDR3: CASSLGRLGKNIQYF
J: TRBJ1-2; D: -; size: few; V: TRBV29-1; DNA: TGCAGCGTTGACCCGGCAGGGCTGAGCTATGGCTACACCTTC; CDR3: CSVDPAGLSYGYTF
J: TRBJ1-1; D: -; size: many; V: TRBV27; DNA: TGTGCCAGCAGTGCCCGGGCAAGCACTGAAGCTTTCTTT; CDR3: CASSARASTEAFF
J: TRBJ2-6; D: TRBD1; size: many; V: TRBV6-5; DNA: TGTGCCAGCAGTACCACCGGGACAGGGGTAGGGGCCAACGTCCTGACTTTC; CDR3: CASSTTGTGVGANVLTF
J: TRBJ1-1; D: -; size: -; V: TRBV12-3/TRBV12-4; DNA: TGTGCCAGCAGCCCGATTACTGAAGCTTTCTTT; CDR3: CASSPITEAFF
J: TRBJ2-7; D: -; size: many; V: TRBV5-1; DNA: TGCGCCAGCAGCCCGGGCTTGGGGGTCTACGAGCAGTACTTC; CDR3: CASSPGLGVYEQYF
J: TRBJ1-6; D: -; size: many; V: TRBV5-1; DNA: TGCGCCAGCAGCTTCGGCGAAAGGAATTCACCCCTCCACTTT; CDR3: CASSFGERNSPLHF
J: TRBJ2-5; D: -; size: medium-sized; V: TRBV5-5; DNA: TGTGCCAGCAGCTTGGAGAGCTTTGGGGCCCAAGAGACCCAGTACTTC; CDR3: CASSLESFGAQETQYF
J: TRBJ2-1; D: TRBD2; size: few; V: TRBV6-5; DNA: TGTGCCAGCAGTTACTCCGGACTAGCGTCAGATGAGCAGTTCTTC; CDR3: CASSYSGLASDEQFF
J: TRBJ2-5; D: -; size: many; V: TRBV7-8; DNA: TGTGCCAGCAGCTTACAAGGGGAGACCCAGTACTTC; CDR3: CASSLQGETQYF
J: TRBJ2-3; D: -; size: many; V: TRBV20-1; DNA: TGCAGTGCTAGAGGTGACGTAACGTACGCAGATACGCAGTATTTT; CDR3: CSARGDVTYADTQYF
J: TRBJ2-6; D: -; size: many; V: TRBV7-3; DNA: TGTGCCAGCAGCTCCTTAGGGTCCTCCTCTGGGGCCAACGTCCTGACTTTC; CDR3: CASSSLGSSSGANVLTF
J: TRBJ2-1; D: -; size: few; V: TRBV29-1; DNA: TGCAGCGCCAGTCGTACCTACAATGAGCAGTTCTTC; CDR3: CSASRTYNEQFF
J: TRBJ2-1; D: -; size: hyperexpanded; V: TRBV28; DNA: TGTGCCAGCACTATACTAAGTAGCTCCTACAATGAGCAGTTCTTC; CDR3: CASTILSSSYNEQFF
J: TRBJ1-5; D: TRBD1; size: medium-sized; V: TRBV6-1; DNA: TGTGCCAGCAGTGGTGACAGGGCCCAGCCCCAGCATTTT; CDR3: CASSGDRAQPQHF
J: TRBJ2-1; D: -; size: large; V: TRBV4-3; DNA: TGCGCCAGCAGCCAAGATGCGGCAGTTTACAATGAGCAGTTCTTC; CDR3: CASSQDAAVYNEQFF
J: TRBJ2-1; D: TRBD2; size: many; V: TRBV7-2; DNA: TGTGCCAGCAGCTTAGGGGTAGCGGGAGGGTCGCGAGAGCAGTTCTTC; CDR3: CASSLGVAGGSREQFF
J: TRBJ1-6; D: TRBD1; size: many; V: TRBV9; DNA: TGTGCCAGCAGCGCACGTAGTGGGAATTGGGGACAGGGAGGTCTCCACTTT; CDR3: CASSARSGNWGQGGLHF
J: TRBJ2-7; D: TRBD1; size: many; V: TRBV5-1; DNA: TGCGCCAGCAGCTTCGCCACCGGGACAGACGAGCAGTACTTC; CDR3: CASSFATGTDEQYF
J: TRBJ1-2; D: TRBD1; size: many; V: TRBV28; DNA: TGTGCCAGCAGTTCAGGGGGCACCGCCTTCTTCTATGGCTACACCTTC; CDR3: CASSSGGTAFFYGYTF
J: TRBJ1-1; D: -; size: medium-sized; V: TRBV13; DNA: TGTGCCAGCAGCTTAAGAGGGGCCGCGAACACTGAAGCTTTCTTT; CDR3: CASSLRGAANTEAFF
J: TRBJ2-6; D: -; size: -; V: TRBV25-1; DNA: TGTGCCAGCAGTCGACCAGGGATCTCTGGGGCCAACGTCCTGACTTTC; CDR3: CASSRPGISGANVLTF
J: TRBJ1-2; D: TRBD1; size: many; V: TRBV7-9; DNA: TGTGCCAGCAGCTTAGCGGGACAGGACTATGGCTACACCTTC; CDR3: CASSLAGQDYGYTF
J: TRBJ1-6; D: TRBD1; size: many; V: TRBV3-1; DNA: TGTGCCAGCAGCCAAAGAATGTGGGACAGGGGCCGATCTAGCTCCTATAATTCACCCCTCCACTTT; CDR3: CASSQRMWDRGRSSSYNSPLHF
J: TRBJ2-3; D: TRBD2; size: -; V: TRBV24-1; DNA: TGTGCCACCTCACGGGGAGCGGGAGGACGGGATACGCAGTATTTT; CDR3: CATSRGAGGRDTQYF
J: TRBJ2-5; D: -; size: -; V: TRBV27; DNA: TGTGCCAGCAGTTTACGGGGAACCCAAGAGACCCAGTACTTC; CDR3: CASSLRGTQETQYF
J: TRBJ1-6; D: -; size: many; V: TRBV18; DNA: TGTGCCAGCTCACCAACCGATGTTAATTCACCCCTCCACTTT; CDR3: CASSPTDVNSPLHF
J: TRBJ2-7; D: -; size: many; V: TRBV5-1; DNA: TGCGCCAGCAGCTTAACGACGGGGACCTACGAGCAGTACTTC; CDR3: CASSLTTGTYEQYF
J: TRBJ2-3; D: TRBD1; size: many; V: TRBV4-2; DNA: TGTGCCAGCAGCCCCGGGACAGCGAGCACAGATACGCAGTATTTT; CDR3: CASSPGTASTDTQYF
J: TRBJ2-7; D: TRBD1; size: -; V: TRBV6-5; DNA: TGTGCCAGCAGTACCGGGACAGGGGGTGGCACCTACGAGCAGTACTTC; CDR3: CASSTGTGGGTYEQYF
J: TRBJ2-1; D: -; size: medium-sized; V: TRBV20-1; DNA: TGCAGTGCCCCGGGGGCTGGGTACAATGAGCAGTTCTTC; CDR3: CSAPGAGYNEQFF
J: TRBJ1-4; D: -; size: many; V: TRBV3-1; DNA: TGTGCCAGCAGCCAGGGAGGGACGGATGAAAAACTGTTTTTT; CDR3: CASSQGGTDEKLFF